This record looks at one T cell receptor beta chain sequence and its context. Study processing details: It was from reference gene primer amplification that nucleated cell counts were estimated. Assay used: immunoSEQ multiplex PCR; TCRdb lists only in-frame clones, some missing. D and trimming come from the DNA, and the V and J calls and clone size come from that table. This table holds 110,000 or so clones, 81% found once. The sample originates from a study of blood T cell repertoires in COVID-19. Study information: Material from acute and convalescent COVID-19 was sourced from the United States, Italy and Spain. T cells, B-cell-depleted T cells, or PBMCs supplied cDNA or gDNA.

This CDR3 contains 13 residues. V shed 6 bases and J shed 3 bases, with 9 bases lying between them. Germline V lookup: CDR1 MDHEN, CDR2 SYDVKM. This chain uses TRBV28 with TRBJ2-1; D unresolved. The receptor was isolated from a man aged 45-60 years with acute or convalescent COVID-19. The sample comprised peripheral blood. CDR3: CASRGFRYNEQFF. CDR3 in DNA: TGTGCCAGCAGGGGCTTTCGCTACAATGAGCAGTTCTTC.